This T cell receptor beta chain is from a study of T cell responses to AZD1222 COVID-19 vaccine. General study findings and limits: Donor demographics were predominantly white British with a female majority; clonal diversity may be underestimated.

Sequencing was performed with immunoSEQ multiplex PCR; in TCRdb, only in-frame clones are kept and a portion is missing. The repertoire holds 100,000 to 150,000 clones, 80% to 95% seen once, with 4% to 5.5% in the top ten. Details on this clone: Its antigen is as yet unknown.

Germline V gene data show CDR1 as SGHDN and CDR2 as FVKESK. Trimming shortened V by 4 bases and J by 7 bases, and 11 bases separated the two germline ends. The CDR3 runs 14 residues. The TCR sequence derives from an adult in good health. The rearrangement joins TRBV14 to TRBJ1-6; D uncertain. The source material was peripheral blood, sampled on day 0 of MenACWY control vaccination. CDR3 residues: CASSRGKTNSPLHF. DNA for the CDR3: TGTGCCAGCAGCCGAGGCAAGACAAATTCACCCCTCCACTTT.